The 27 T cell receptor beta chains below were found in one sample sequenced in a study of immune characteristics of hereditary and idiopathic chronic pancreatitis. Using immunoSEQ multiplex PCR, the repertoire was profiled, and TCRdb retains in-frame clones only, with some absent. The sample gives 8,500 to 9,500 clones, about four fifths of which show up once; 13% to 15% is in the top ten. The pancreas tissue came from patients undergoing total pancreatectomy with islet autotransplantation. Material: pancreas tissue with idiopathic chronic pancreatitis. The receptors come from a human donor with chronic pancreatitis.

The genes are TRBV7-2 and TRBJ1-1; D is unresolved. CDR1 SGHTA and CDR2 FQGNSA come from the germline V gene. The CDR3 runs 15 residues. V lost 1 base and J lost 7, with 16 bases in between. CDR3 region: CASSLGSSAIREAFF. CDR3 sequence (DNA): TGTGCCAGCAGCTTAGGTTCATCGGCCATCCGTGAAGCTTTCTTT.

Only one count was recorded for this clone. The chain combines TRBV5-1 with TRBJ1-1; D gene unclear. CDR3 length equals 17 residues. Germline V gene sequence: CDR1 SGHRS, CDR2 YFSETQ. Trimming shortened V by 1 base and J by 1 base, and 17 bases separated the two germline ends. The CDR3 loop is CASSLPSRAATNTEAFF. The DNA of the CDR3 is TGCGCCAGCAGCTTGCCCTCCCGGGCAGCAACGAACACTGAAGCTTTCTTT.

The chain carries TRBV27 and TRBJ1-5; the D gene is possibly TRBD1 (5 bases). The germline V and J ends were trimmed by 8 bases and 3 bases, with 14 bases remaining between them. This CDR3 spans 14 amino acids. Germline V gene lookup returns CDR1 MNHEY and CDR2 SMNVEV (reference sequence). CDR3 residues: CASGGFGVNQPQHF. CDR3 coding DNA: TGTGCCAGCGGGGGGTTCGGGGTCAATCAGCCCCAGCATTTT.

The chain employs TRBV5-4 and TRBJ1-3; the D gene is possibly TRBD1 (5 bases). CDR1 is SGHNT, CDR2 YYREEE, per germline (reference sequence). The germline V and J ends were trimmed by 4 bases and 3 bases, with 14 bases remaining between them. The CDR3 spans 15 residues. The CDR3 sequence: CASSPETVLGNTIYF. DNA for the CDR3: TGTGCCAGCAGCCCGGAGACAGTCCTTGGAAACACCATATATTTT.

This clone was seen a single time. The chain is built from TRBV7-2 and TRBJ1-5, with TRBD1 matching 8 bases. The V gene end was trimmed by 5 bases and the J gene end by 1 base; junction bases not matched to a gene: 4. The CDR3 sequence is 15 residues long. From germline, CDR1 is SGHTA and CDR2 FQGNSA. This chain's CDR3 is CASSPGGTSNQPQHF. DNA of the CDR3: TGTGCCAGCAGCCCAGGGGGCACAAGCAATCAGCCCCAGCATTTT.

The CDR3 is CASSTLAGAQSYNEQFF. Here the CDR3 DNA reads TGTGCCAGTAGTACGCTAGCGGGGGCTCAATCCTACAATGAGCAGTTCTTC. This chain links TRBV19 with TRBJ2-1; the match to TRBD2 covers 10 bases. Germline V gives CDR1 LNHDA, CDR2 SQIVND (reference sequence). J gave up 1 base and V 4 bases, and 7 bases lay outside the gene matches. The CDR3 has 17 residues.

In its sample, this clone was seen once. The germline gene is not matched at one end of the junction; a read error may be the cause. The chain is built from TRBV5-1 and TRBJ2-3, with 7 bases that match TRBD2. This CDR3 has 13 amino acids. The germline V gene has CDR1 SGHRS and CDR2 YFSETQ. The CDR3 spells CASSPEGGAGGIF. The CDR3 bases are TGCGCCAGCAGCCCCGAGGGAGGGGCCGGCGGTATTTTT.

The chain uses TRBV28 and TRBJ2-3; TRBD1 agrees at 7 bases. V trimming: 5 bases; J trimming: 2 bases; junction bases outside the gene matches: 4. CDR1 and CDR2 from the germline V gene are MDHEN and SYDVKM. The CDR3 is 14 residues long. The CDR3 DNA follows: TGTGCCAGCAGTAGGGACAGAACCACAGATACGCAGTATTTT. It translates to CASSRDRTTDTQYF.

The chain combines TRBV5-4 with TRBJ2-3; the D gene is possibly TRBD1 (6 bases). Deletions cut 5 bases from V and 3 bases from J, with 16 bases between. Germline V gene sequence: CDR1 SGHNT, CDR2 YYREEE (reference sequence). The CDR3 is made up of 15 amino acids. CDR3 sequence (DNA): TGTGCCAGCAGGGGGGCCGTCCTTGGGACAGATACGCAGTATTTT. Protein product: CASRGAVLGTDTQYF.

This clone was seen only a few times. The chain uses TRBV7-9 and TRBJ1-1; no clear D. Germline V gives CDR1 SEHNR, CDR2 FQNEAQ (reference sequence). This CDR3 region has 14 residues. Trimming stripped 5 bases from V and 5 bases from J, with 15 bases between. The CDR3 reads CASSPRMAGTEAFF. For the CDR3, the DNA is TGTGCCAGCAGCCCTAGAATGGCGGGGACTGAAGCTTTCTTT.

This clone was observed a few times. The chain combines TRBV4-1 with TRBJ2-1; no clear D. V lost 0 bases to trimming and J lost 4 bases, with 7 bases between them. This CDR3 contains 14 residues. Germline V CDR1 and CDR2: MGHRA, YSYEKL. The DNA for the CDR3 is TGCGCCAGCAGCCAAGATATAAGGTACAATGAGCAGTTCTTC. Translating gives CASSQDIRYNEQFF.

The chain employs TRBV28 and TRBJ2-2; the D call may be TRBD1 or TRBD2 (5 bases each). This CDR3 contains 14 residues. Germline V gene sequence: CDR1 MDHEN, CDR2 SYDVKM. Trimming left V 10 bases short and J 0 bases short, with 12 bases between. The CDR3 loop is CAIGTPANTGELFF. The CDR3 nucleotides are TGTGCCATCGGGACCCCTGCGAACACCGGGGAGCTGTTTTTT. Full variable domain (missing parts from reference TRBV28 and TRBJ2-2): DVKVTQSSRYLVKRTGEKVFLECVQDMDHENMFWYRQDPGLGLRLIYFSYDVKMKEKGDIPEGYSVSREKKERFSLILESASTNQTSMYLCAIGTPANTGELFFGEGSRLTVL.

CDR3 loop: CASSPDRGRGNTEAFF. CDR3 bases: TGTGCCAGCAGTCCCGACAGGGGAAGGGGGAACACTGAAGCTTTCTTT. This rearrangement joins TRBV27 to TRBJ1-1, with TRBD1 matching 8 bases. The CDR3 runs 16 residues. With V trimmed by 5 bases and J by 1 base, 9 bases remained unmatched. Germline V CDR1 and CDR2: MNHEY, SMNVEV (reference sequence).

The chain recombines TRBV5-1 with TRBJ2-5; 9 positions match TRBD1. The germline V gene has CDR1 SGHRS and CDR2 YFSETQ. The CDR3 sequence is 14 residues long. The J segment lost 2 bases and the V segment lost 5 bases, leaving 4 bases of the junction unmatched. The CDR3 DNA is TGCGCCAGCAGTTACAGGGGGCTACAAGAGACCCAGTACTTC. Its protein is CASSYRGLQETQYF.

The chain links TRBV13 to TRBJ2-2; D is perhaps TRBD2 (7 bases). The CDR3 is 15 amino acids. Germline V gene sequence: CDR1 PRHDT, CDR2 FYEKMQ (reference sequence). Trimming pared 5 bases from V and 3 bases from J, leaving 13 bases between. CDR3 amino acids: CASSMEGGDTGELFF. In nucleotides, the CDR3 is TGTGCCAGCAGCATGGAAGGGGGGGACACCGGGGAGCTGTTTTTT.

A few counts support this clone. V is TRBV5-1 and J is TRBJ2-5; no firm D call. Trimming removed 3 bases at V and 5 bases at J, with 17 bases between. Germline V gene data show CDR1 as SGHRS and CDR2 as YFSETQ. The CDR3 sequence is 15 residues long. The CDR3 here is CASSSMNGPGETQYF. The CDR3 DNA reads as TGCGCCAGCAGCTCGATGAATGGGCCTGGGGAGACCCAGTACTTC.

The genes are TRBV6-5 and TRBJ2-7; a weak D match, TRBD2 (6 bases). V lost 10 bases to trimming and J lost 5 bases, with 18 bases between them. Germline CDR1 MNHEY, CDR2 SVGAGI. CDR3 length: 13 residues. The CDR3 bases are TGTGCCACCCTTCCCCCCGGGGGTCACGAGCAGTACTTC. Encoded protein: CATLPPGGHEQYF.

The gene calls are TRBV5-8 and TRBJ2-3; TRBD1 aligns across 9 bases. The CDR3 sequence is 15 residues long. Germline trimming cut 0 bases from V and 4 bases from J; bases unmatched to any gene: 3. Germline loops: CDR1 SGHTS, CDR2 YDEGEE. This CDR3 is CASSLGQGEADTQYF. CDR3 DNA sequence: TGTGCCAGCAGCTTGGGACAGGGGGAAGCAGATACGCAGTATTTT. Full variable domain (rest looked up from reference TRBV5-8 and TRBJ2-3): EAGVTQSPTHLIKTRGQQATLRCSPISGHTSVYWYQQALGLGLQFLLWYDEGEERNRGNFPPRFSGRQFPNYSSELNVNALELEDSALYLCASSLGQGEADTQYFGPGTRLTVL.

J is TRBJ1-6 and V is TRBV19; D is unclear. Germline V gene sequence: CDR1 LNHDA, CDR2 SQIVND (reference sequence). With 3 bases removed from V and 7 bases from J, the gap between germline ends came to 13 bases. The CDR3 contains 15 residues. The CDR3 coding sequence is TGTGCCAGTAGTATGGGCAGTACCGTAAATTCACCCCTCCACTTT. Its translation: CASSMGSTVNSPLHF.

The rearrangement uses TRBV5-5 and TRBJ1-1; D unclear. The V end lost 0 bases, the J end lost 0 bases, and 12 bases lay between the germline ends. Looked up from germline, CDR1 is SGHKS and CDR2 is YYEKEE (reference sequence). The CDR3 contains 16 residues. The CDR3 region has the DNA TGTGCCAGCAGCTTGGAGGGCAGCGCTATGAACACTGAAGCTTTCTTT. Protein product: CASSLEGSAMNTEAFF.

The chain uses TRBV7-6 and TRBJ2-1, with D perhaps TRBD2 (5 bases). CDR1 and CDR2 (germline): SGHVS, FNYEAQ. There are 16 residues in the CDR3. Between the trimmed V and J ends, which lost 2 bases and 9 bases, there was a span of 20 bases. CDR3 in amino acids: CASSLSGSGEYGEQFF. CDR3 nucleotides: TGTGCCAGCAGCTTATCGGGGTCCGGGGAGTATGGTGAGCAGTTCTTC. The full variable domain, rest sourced from reference TRBV7-6 and TRBJ2-1, is GAGVSQSPRYKVTKRGQDVALRCDPISGHVSLYWYRQALGQGPEFLTYFNYEAQQDKSGLPNDRFSAERPEGSISTLTIQRTEQRDSAMYRCASSLSGSGEYGEQFFGPGTRLTVL.

This chain connects TRBV5-1 to TRBJ2-5; D is unclear. The CDR3 runs 11 residues. The ends were cut back, 4 bases at V and 5 bases at J, with 6 bases in the middle. Germline lookup yields CDR1 SGHRS and CDR2 YFSETQ. CDR3 in amino acids: CASSRGETQYF. CDR3 bases: TGCGCCAGCAGCCGTGGGGAGACCCAGTACTTC.

The genes are TRBV18 and TRBJ2-3; 8 bases line up with TRBD2. Per germline, CDR1 KGHSH and CDR2 LQKENI. The CDR3 is 19 amino acids. With V trimmed by 2 bases and J by 0 bases, 13 bases remained unmatched. The CDR3 coding sequence is TGTGCCAGCTCACCATGGGTTAGCGGGGTCGAAGGGAGCACAGATACGCAGTATTTT. Its translation: CASSPWVSGVEGSTDTQYF.

The rearrangement joins TRBV27 to TRBJ1-3, with a weak D call TRBD1 (6 bases). Per the germline V gene, CDR1 is MNHEY and CDR2 is SMNVEV (reference sequence). This CDR3 region has 14 residues. Trimming took 6 bases from V and 3 from J, leaving 12 bases between them. The CDR3 sequence is CASSRGGVGNTIYF. In DNA form, the CDR3 reads TGTGCCAGCAGCCGGGGGGGCGTTGGAAACACCATATATTTT.

The genes are TRBV12-3 or TRBV12-4 and TRBJ1-3; the match to TRBD1 covers 7 bases. V shed 3 bases, J shed 4 bases, and the junction held 0 bases outside the gene matches. This CDR3 is built from 13 residues. CDR3 coding DNA: TGTGCCAGCAGTTTGGGACAGGGAAACACCATATATTTT. It codes for CASSLGQGNTIYF.

The chain carries TRBV2 and TRBJ1-6; D is unresolved. V shed 6 bases and J shed 0 bases, with 3 bases lying between them. CDR1 SNHLY and CDR2 FYNNEI come from the germline V gene. The CDR3 runs to 13 residues. The CDR3 loop reads CASRASYNSPLHF. Written as DNA, the CDR3 is TGTGCCAGCAGGGCCTCCTATAATTCACCCCTCCACTTT.

The chain has TRBV6-1 and TRBJ1-1; no clear D gene. Germline loops: CDR1 MNHNS, CDR2 SASEGT. The V end lost 1 base, the J end lost 4 bases, and 7 bases lay between the germline ends. This CDR3 is 13 amino acids long. CDR3 sequence (DNA): TGTGCCAGCAGTGAAGAGAGGTTCACTGAAGCTTTCTTT. Amino acids: CASSEERFTEAFF.